Presented here are 27 T cell receptor beta chains from one specimen sequenced in a study of T cells after yellow fever vaccination. TCRdb called the 5' RACE reads again in MiXCR, with one record for every CDR3 protein. The sample has some 340,000 distinct CDR3 sequences, roughly 10% seen once. The sequenced sample was CD4+ T cells sorted from PBMCs, obtained 45 days after the yellow fever booster vaccination. These TCRs come from a man aged 18 to 29 who received the YFV17D yellow fever vaccine.

This clonotype was seen only a few times. J is TRBJ2-5 and V is TRBV5-1; possible D gene TRBD1, 6 bases. The CDR3 sequence is 15 residues long. The V gene's germline CDR1 is SGHRS and CDR2 YFSETQ. V dropped 4 bases and J dropped 1 base, with 14 bases sitting between them. The CDR3 coding sequence is TGCGCCAGCAGCAGAGCCTGGACAGCCCAAGAGACCCAGTACTTC. Protein: CASSRAWTAQETQYF.

This clonotype has a handful of counts. The chain uses TRBV7-3 and TRBJ2-1; D possibly corresponds to TRBD2 (7 bases). The CDR3 consists of 14 residues. From germline, CDR1 is SGHTA and CDR2 FQGTGA. Trimming took off 5 bases at V and 9 bases at J, with 17 bases between the two ends. The CDR3 loop is CASSRGGGAAEQFF. CDR3 nucleotides: TGTGCCAGCAGCCGTGGAGGGGGGGCTGCTGAGCAGTTCTTC.

In its sample, this clonotype was seen many times. The genes are TRBV30 and TRBJ2-2; 7 bases align to TRBD2. V gave up 7 bases and J gave up 7 bases; unmatched junction bases: 12. The CDR3 runs to 14 residues. Germline CDR1 and CDR2: GTSNPN and SVGIG (reference sequence). CDR3 residues: CAFTSVSWIGELFF. As DNA, the CDR3 is TGTGCCTTCACTAGCGTGTCTTGGATCGGGGAGCTGTTTTTT.

This clonotype has at least ten counts. The rearrangement links TRBV5-1 to TRBJ1-2; 9 bases line up with TRBD1. The CDR3 loop spans 16 amino acids. V trimming: 3 bases; J trimming: 6 bases; junction bases outside the gene matches: 12. Germline V gene sequence: CDR1 SGHRS, CDR2 YFSETQ. CDR3 DNA sequence: TGCGCCAGCAGCTCACGGACAGGGGAAATCGCCAATGGCTACACCTTC. Amino acids: CASSSRTGEIANGYTF. Combining the CDR3 with reference TRBV5-1 and TRBJ1-2 gives the whole variable domain KAGVTQTPRYLIKTRGQQVTLSCSPISGHRSVSWYQQTPGQGLQFLFEYFSETQRNKGNFPGRFSGRQFSNSRSEMNVSTLELGDSALYLCASSSRTGEIANGYTFGSGTRLTVV.

This clonotype came up a few times. The chain couples TRBV5-1 to TRBJ2-5, with D tentatively TRBD2 (5 bases). V gave up 5 bases and J gave up 2 bases, with 16 bases separating them. Germline CDR1 SGHRS, CDR2 YFSETQ. This CDR3 region has 15 residues. CDR3 sequence: CASSLLGTLQETQYF. The CDR3 region has the DNA TGCGCCAGCAGTCTACTAGGAACCCTTCAAGAGACCCAGTACTTC.

This clonotype was counted at least ten times. This rearrangement joins TRBV7-2 to TRBJ1-1; no definite D call. Looked up from germline, CDR1 is SGHTA and CDR2 is FQGNSA. Between the trimmed V and J ends, which lost 2 bases and 2 bases, there was a span of 6 bases. The CDR3 sequence is 13 residues long. CDR3 region: CASSLSENTEAFF. The CDR3 DNA reads as TGTGCCAGCAGCTTATCAGAAAACACTGAAGCTTTCTTT.

This clonotype has only a few counts. The chain carries TRBV15 and TRBJ2-6; unclear D gene. CDR1 and CDR2 from the germline V gene are LNHNV and YYDKDF (reference sequence). Trimming removed 0 bases at V and 2 bases at J, with 8 bases between. This CDR3 is 16 amino acids long. In nucleotides, the CDR3 is TGTGCCACCAGCAGAGATTTCGCGGCTGGGGCCAACGTCCTGACTTTC. As protein: CATSRDFAAGANVLTF. Drawing the rest from reference TRBV15 and TRBJ2-6, the complete variable domain is DAMVIQNPRYQVTQFGKPVTLSCSQTLNHNVMYWYQQKSSQAPKLLFHYYDKDFNNEADTPDNFQSRRPNTSFCFLDIRSPGLGDTAMYLCATSRDFAAGANVLTFGAGSRLTVL.

This clonotype was observed many times. The J gene is TRBJ1-5, the V gene TRBV7-2; 7 bases fit TRBD1. Germline CDR1 is SGHTA and CDR2 is FQGNSA. With 6 bases clipped from V and 4 bases from J, the junction kept 3 bases outside the gene matches. This CDR3 has 13 residues. The CDR3 is CASSPQGNQPQHF. Here the CDR3 DNA reads TGTGCCAGCAGTCCACAGGGGAATCAGCCCCAGCATTTT.

The CDR3 is CSARNLRTYEQYV. The CDR3, as DNA: TGCAGTGCTAGAAATCTTAGGACCTACGAGCAGTACGTC. The J gene is TRBJ2-7, the V gene TRBV20-1; D gene unclear. Germline V gene lookup returns CDR1 DFQATT and CDR2 SNEGSKA (reference sequence). V dropped 2 bases and J dropped 2 bases, with 10 bases sitting between them. The CDR3 loop spans 13 amino acids.

This clonotype showed up just a few times. The chain carries TRBV5-5 and TRBJ1-2, with unresolved D. The CDR3 length is 15 residues. The V end lost 4 bases, the J end lost 3 bases, and 16 bases lay between the germline ends. Germline V gene sequence: CDR1 SGHKS, CDR2 YYEKEE (reference sequence). CDR3 DNA sequence: TGTGCCAGCAGCCTCGGGCAGATCAGCTACTATGGCTACACCTTC. Residues: CASSLGQISYYGYTF. The variable domain in full, completed from reference TRBV5-5 and TRBJ1-2, reads DAGVTQSPTHLIKTRGQQVTLRCSPISGHKSVSWYQQVLGQGPQFIFQYYEKEERGRGNFPDRFSARQFPNYSSELNVNALLLGDSALYLCASSLGQISYYGYTFGSGTRLTVV.

This clonotype has at least ten counts. This CDR3 is CASSPLAGKDTQYF. The CDR3 coding sequence is TGCGCCAGCAGCCCCCTAGCGGGGAAAGATACGCAGTATTTT. The chain uses TRBV5-1 and TRBJ2-3, with 9 bases aligning to TRBD2. J gave up 5 bases and V 4 bases, and 5 bases lay outside the gene matches. Germline V lookup: CDR1 SGHRS, CDR2 YFSETQ. CDR3 length equals 14 residues.

V and J are TRBV2 and TRBJ2-3; D is uncertain. The CDR3 has 15 residues. With 4 bases removed from V and 0 bases from J, the gap between germline ends came to 11 bases. Looked up from germline, CDR1 is SNHLY and CDR2 is FYNNEI. This chain's CDR3 is CASSASLGSTDTQYF. For the CDR3, the DNA is TGTGCCAGCAGTGCGAGTCTGGGGAGCACAGATACGCAGTATTTT.

This clonotype was seen a few times. The CDR3 sequence is CAIRATGATDTQYF. For the CDR3, the DNA is TGTGCCATCAGAGCCACCGGGGCCACAGATACGCAGTATTTT. V gene TRBV10-3 combines with J gene TRBJ2-3; D is possibly TRBD1 or TRBD2 (5 bases each). Trimming cost V 6 bases and J 2 bases, with 12 bases left between them. Germline-derived CDR1 and CDR2 are ENHRY and SYGVKD. The CDR3 is made up of 14 amino acids.

This clonotype was seen more than once but under ten times. The J gene is TRBJ2-3, the V gene TRBV6-1; D unresolved. CDR3 length: 14 residues. With 4 bases removed from V and 4 bases from J, the gap between germline ends came to 12 bases. Per the germline V gene, CDR1 is MNHNS and CDR2 is SASEGT. The CDR3 reads CASSGVGLADTQYF. CDR3 coding DNA: TGTGCCAGCAGTGGTGTAGGGCTCGCAGATACGCAGTATTTT.

This chain joins TRBV24-1 and TRBJ2-3, with D unresolved. The CDR3 has 12 amino acids. V was shortened by 5 bases and J by 5 bases, with 7 bases between the two germline ends. From germline, CDR1 is KGHDR and CDR2 SFDVKD. CDR3: CATSAPGDTQYF. The CDR3 nucleotides read TGTGCCACCAGTGCCCCGGGAGATACGCAGTATTTT.

This clonotype was picked up a small number of times. The V call is TRBV6-1, the J call TRBJ2-6; D not certain. The V end lost 5 bases, the J end lost 0 bases, and 14 bases lay between the germline ends. The germline gives CDR1 MNHNS, CDR2 SASEGT. CDR3 length: 17 amino acids. CDR3 sequence reads: CASSSRGGDSGANVLTF. DNA for the CDR3: TGTGCCAGCAGTTCGCGTGGCGGTGACTCTGGGGCCAACGTCCTGACTTTC.

V and J are TRBV3-1 and TRBJ1-1; D is ambiguous. Trimming took 3 bases from V and 8 from J, leaving 10 bases between them. Germline V gene lookup returns CDR1 LGHDT and CDR2 YNNKEL (reference sequence). The CDR3 totals 12 residues. The CDR3 spells CASSHSSNEAFF. CDR3 in DNA: TGTGCCAGCAGCCACTCTAGCAACGAAGCTTTCTTT.

This clonotype has a handful of counts. The J gene is TRBJ1-1, the V gene TRBV7-2, with TRBD1 as a possible D gene (5 bases). Germline V gene sequence: CDR1 SGHTA, CDR2 FQGNSA. This CDR3 contains 13 residues. The V end lost 1 base, the J end lost 7 bases, and 10 bases lay between the germline ends. DNA for the CDR3: TGTGCCAGCAGCTTAGAAGGACAAGGTGAAGCTTTCTTT. Its translation: CASSLEGQGEAFF.

In its sample, this clonotype was seen many times. The CDR3 sequence: CASSLGPSGTDTQYF. CDR3 bases: TGTGCCAGCAGTTTAGGGCCTAGTGGAACAGATACGCAGTATTTT. J is TRBJ2-3 and V is TRBV12-3 or TRBV12-4; unclear D gene. The CDR3 is 15 residues long. V lost 1 base and J lost 3, with 11 bases in between.

This clonotype was picked up a small number of times. V gene TRBV7-8 combines with J gene TRBJ1-4; D is possibly TRBD1 (5 bases). Germline CDR1 SGHVS, CDR2 FQNEAQ. Trimming pared 0 bases from V and 6 bases from J, leaving 14 bases between. The CDR3 is made up of 16 amino acids. This chain's CDR3 is CASSLARRDLDEKLFF. The CDR3, as DNA: TGTGCCAGCAGCTTAGCGCGAAGGGACCTAGATGAAAAACTGTTTTTT.

This clonotype was detected only a few times. The chain carries TRBV5-4 and TRBJ1-2; D ambiguous. Germline CDR1 SGHNT, CDR2 YYREEE (reference sequence). CDR3 length equals 17 residues. V lost 3 bases, J lost 4 bases, and 22 bases lay in between. The CDR3 protein is CASSSRVKRDFLYGYTF. In DNA, the CDR3 is TGTGCCAGCAGCTCCAGAGTCAAGCGGGATTTTCTCTATGGCTACACCTTC.

The table lists this clonotype with many counts. This sequence joins TRBV7-2 and TRBJ1-2; D not resolved. Trimming pared 2 bases from V and 10 bases from J, leaving 17 bases between. The CDR3 is made up of 14 amino acids. Germline V gives CDR1 SGHTA, CDR2 FQGNSA. The CDR3 reads CASSLFESGPTYTF. CDR3 in DNA: TGTGCCAGCAGCTTATTCGAATCGGGTCCTACCTACACCTTC.

This clonotype was seen more than once but under ten times. The rearrangement links TRBV7-2 to TRBJ2-7, with D possibly matching TRBD2 (5 bases). V was pared by 2 bases and J by 4 bases, with 9 bases between. This CDR3 is 13 amino acids long. Germline CDR1 and CDR2: SGHTA and FQGNSA. The CDR3 nucleotides read TGTGCCAGCAGCTTAACTAGTCGGTACGAGCAGTACTTC. Translated, it gives CASSLTSRYEQYF.

This clonotype was counted only a few times. The rearrangement links TRBV18 to TRBJ2-4; the D gene is possibly TRBD1 (5 bases). Trimming stripped 3 bases from V and 5 bases from J, with 11 bases between. CDR1 is KGHSH and CDR2 is LQKENI in the germline V gene. The CDR3 has 14 residues. The CDR3 sequence is CASSPGALENIQYF. The CDR3 DNA follows: TGTGCCAGCTCACCTGGGGCCCTTGAAAACATTCAGTACTTC.

There are a few counts of this clonotype. The gene calls are TRBV27 and TRBJ1-5; 7 bases are a match to TRBD1. The CDR3 is made up of 14 amino acids. From germline, CDR1 is MNHEY and CDR2 SMNVEV (reference sequence). With 7 bases clipped from V and 7 bases from J, the junction kept 10 bases outside the gene matches. The CDR3 DNA sequence: TGTGCCAGCAAGGATGTAGGGGGCCTGCAGCCCCAGCATTTT. Protein sequence: CASKDVGGLQPQHF.

There are a few counts of this clonotype. The chain couples TRBV7-2 to TRBJ2-1; no definite D call. The length of the CDR3 is 15 residues. V gave up 5 bases and J gave up 2 bases, with 13 bases separating them. The germline CDR1 and CDR2 sequences are SGHTA and FQGNSA. The DNA of the CDR3 is TGTGCCAGCAGCCCACAGACCGGAACCTACAATGAGCAGTTCTTC. Translated, it gives CASSPQTGTYNEQFF. Full variable domain (missing parts from reference TRBV7-2 and TRBJ2-1): GAGVSQSPSNKVTEKGKDVELRCDPISGHTALYWYRQSLGQGLEFLIYFQGNSAPDKSGLPSDRFSAERTGGSVSTLTIQRTQQEDSAVYLCASSPQTGTYNEQFFGPGTRLTVL.

V gene TRBV5-5 combines with J gene TRBJ1-5; tentative D call: TRBD1 (6 bases). The V gene's germline CDR1 is SGHKS and CDR2 YYEKEE (reference sequence). There are 17 residues in the CDR3. V lost 4 bases, J lost 0 bases, and 17 bases lay in between. The CDR3 reads CASSPEQGPYSNQPQHF. In DNA form, the CDR3 reads TGTGCCAGCAGCCCTGAACAGGGCCCATATAGCAATCAGCCCCAGCATTTT.